This TCR beta chain was found in a study of blood T cell repertoires in COVID-19. The V segment lost 2 bases and the J segment 4 bases; nucleotides outside the gene matches: 8. The germline V gene has CDR1 MGHRA and CDR2 YSYEKL. This CDR3 has 16 amino acids. Study processing details: Amplified reference gene primers provided the basis for estimating nucleated cell counts. Using immunoSEQ multiplex PCR, the repertoire was profiled, and TCRdb retains in-frame clones only, with some absent. That table gives V, J and clone size, and the DNA gave D and trimming. This sample has 200,000 to 250,000 clones, with 84% found just once. This clone was seen only a few times.

The chain couples TRBV4-1 to TRBJ1-3, with 7 bases that match TRBD1. The clonotype originates from a woman aged 55-69 years who had recovered from COVID-19. Sequenced input: peripheral blood. The CDR3 here is CASSQPAGQAGNTIYF. Written as DNA, the CDR3 is TGCGCCAGCAGCCAACCAGCCGGACAGGCCGGAAACACCATATATTTT.